The rows below give T cell receptor beta chains drawn from one sample of a study of cytomegalovirus exposure and HLA in healthy donors. The protocol was immunoSEQ multiplex PCR, while the TCRdb copy is restricted to in-frame clones and leaves out a portion. The table records more than 150,000 clones, 75% to 85% of them present only once. Specimen: PBMCs. The receptors were sampled from a man between 18 and 35 years old in good health and CMV-seronegative. Each CDR3 is given without its conserved first and last residue. Fields, in order: V gene, CDR3 protein.

>TRBV15
ATSRAGLYGYT
>TRBV10-3
AITWGDSLNTEAF
>TRBV4-1
ASSQGTSGGAYEQY
>TRBV6-4
ASSDSSDYNEQF
>TRBV4-1
ASSQDRDSGELF
>TRBV28
ASSFGDSTDTQY
>TRBV29-1
SSMTGVNTEAF
>TRBV9
ASSATGTSTDTQY
>TRBV11-2
ASSLRAADTQY
>TRBV27
ASSSRLAGVDTQY
>TRBV13
ASSFRTGGGTGELF
>TRBV5-1
ASSLQVNEKLF
>TRBV6-5
ASRTQPPLH
>TRBV18
ASSPERAGDNQPQH
>TRBV7-3
ASRPKPGTEHGYT
>TRBV6-1
ASSEWVGGSGYT
>TRBV21-1
ASGLAGGGDGNEQY
>TRBV12-5
ASGRGDGSPYNEQF
>TRBV6-1
ASRTGTHDEQY
>TRBV10-2
ASSVTVEKLF
>TRBV6-5
ATQPTRLTDTQY
>TRBV5-1
ASSQRQGGYNEQF